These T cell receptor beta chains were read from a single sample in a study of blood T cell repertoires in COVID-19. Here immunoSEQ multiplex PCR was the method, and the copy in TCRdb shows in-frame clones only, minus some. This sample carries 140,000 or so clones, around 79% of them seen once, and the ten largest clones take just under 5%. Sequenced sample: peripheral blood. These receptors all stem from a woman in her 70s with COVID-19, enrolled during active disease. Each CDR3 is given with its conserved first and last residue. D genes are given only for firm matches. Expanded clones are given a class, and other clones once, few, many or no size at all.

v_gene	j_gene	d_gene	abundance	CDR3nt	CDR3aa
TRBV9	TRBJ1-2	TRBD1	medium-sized	TGTGCCAGCAGCCACCCGGGTCGGGACAGGTATGGCTACACCTTC	CASSHPGRDRYGYTF
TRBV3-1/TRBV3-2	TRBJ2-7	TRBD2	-	TGTGCCAGCAGCCAAGGGGGTTTAGCGGGGGATCTATACGAGCAGTACTTC	CASSQGGLAGDLYEQYF
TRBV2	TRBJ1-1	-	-	TGTGCCAGCAAATGGGCAGGGGAAGAAGCTTTCTTT	CASKWAGEEAFF
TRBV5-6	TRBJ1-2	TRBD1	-	TGTGCCAGCAGCCCAGACAGGGGGCTTGGCTATGGCTACACCTTC	CASSPDRGLGYGYTF
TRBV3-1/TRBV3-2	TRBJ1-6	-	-	TGTGCCAGCAGCCAGCCCCAGGGAAATTCACCCCTCCACTTT	CASSQPQGNSPLHF
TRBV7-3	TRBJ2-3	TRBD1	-	TGTGCCAGCAGCTTAAGGACAGGGGGCACAGATACGCAGTATTTT	CASSLRTGGTDTQYF
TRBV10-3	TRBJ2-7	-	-	TGTGCCATCAGTGGTGCAGAGGGGGGGGTCAGGGAGCAGTACTTC	CAISGAEGGVREQYF
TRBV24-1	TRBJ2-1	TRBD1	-	TGTGCCACCGGGACAGGGGTGGGCAATGAGCAGTTCTTC	CATGTGVGNEQFF
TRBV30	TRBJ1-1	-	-	TGTGCCTGGAGTTGGCACCTGAACACTGAAGCTTTCTTT	CAWSWHLNTEAFF
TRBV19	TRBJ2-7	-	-	TGTGCCAGTGCTTCCGGCTACGAGCAGTACTTC	CASASGYEQYF
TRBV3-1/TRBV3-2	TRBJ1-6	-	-	TGTGCCAGCAGCCAAGATCGGAATTCACCCCTCCACTTT	CASSQDRNSPLHF
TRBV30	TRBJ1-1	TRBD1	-	TGTGCCTGGAGTCGACAGGGGGCGGGCACTGAAGCTTTCTTT	CAWSRQGAGTEAFF
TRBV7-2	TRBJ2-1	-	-	TGTGCCAGCAGCCCACCCAACAGGGTCGATGAGCAGTTCTTC	CASSPPNRVDEQFF
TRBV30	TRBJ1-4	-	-	TGTGCCTGGAGCCCTCTAGGGGTGAATGAAAAACTATTTTTT	CAWSPLGVNEKLFF
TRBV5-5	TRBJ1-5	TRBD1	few	TGTGCCAGCAGCTCTGGGACAGGGGGCACTCAGCCCCAGCATTTT	CASSSGTGGTQPQHF
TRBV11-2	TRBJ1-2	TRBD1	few	TGTGCCAGCAGCGTCGGGACAGCCATGGAGATCTATGGCTACACCTTC	CASSVGTAMEIYGYTF
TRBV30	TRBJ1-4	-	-	TGTGCCTGGACACCGGGGAGTACGACGATAGGCGAAAAACTGTTTTTT	CAWTPGSTTIGEKLFF
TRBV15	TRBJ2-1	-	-	TGTGCCACCAGCAGAGGGGGGGACAATGAGCAGTTCTTC	CATSRGGDNEQFF
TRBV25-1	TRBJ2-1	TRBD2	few	TGTGCCAGCAGTGACCCGGGGGGAGTAAACAATGAGCAGTTCTTC	CASSDPGGVNNEQFF
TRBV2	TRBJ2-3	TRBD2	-	TGTGCCAGCAGTGAACGGGACGCGGGGGGGTTCAATACGCAGTATTTT	CASSERDAGGFNTQYF
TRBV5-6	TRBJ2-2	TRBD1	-	TGTGCCAGCAGCTGGAGGACAGGGAACACCGGGGAGCTGTTTTTT	CASSWRTGNTGELFF
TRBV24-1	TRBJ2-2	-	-	TGTGCCACCAGTTTTATATCCGGGGAGCTGTTTTTT	CATSFISGELFF
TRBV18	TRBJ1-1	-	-	TGTGCCAGCTCACCATCGGGGGTTGAAGCTTTCTTT	CASSPSGVEAFF
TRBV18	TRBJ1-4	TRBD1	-	TGTGCCAGCTCACCAGGCCGATCCGCAGGGGGCACTAATGAAAAACTGTTTTTT	CASSPGRSAGGTNEKLFF
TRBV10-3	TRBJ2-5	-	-	TGTGCCATAGGATTACTACCCGGAGAGACCCAGTACTTC	CAIGLLPGETQYF
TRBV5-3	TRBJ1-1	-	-	TGTGCCAGAAGCTACACAGGGCCTTACACTGAAGCTTTCTTT	CARSYTGPYTEAFF
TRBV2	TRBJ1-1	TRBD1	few	TGTGCCAGCAGTGATAGGGCAGGGGGCGGTAGGGCTTTCTTT	CASSDRAGGGRAFF
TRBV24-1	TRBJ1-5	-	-	TGTGCCACCAGTGATGGAGTGGTGCCCCAGCATTTT	CATSDGVVPQHF
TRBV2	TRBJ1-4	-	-	TGTGCCAGCCGGAGGGCAGCCGGGGGTGAAAAACTGTTTTTT	CASRRAAGGEKLFF